This passage covers 7 T cell receptor beta chains from one sample sequenced in a study of beta chain features in type 1 diabetes. All of the isolated RNA was reverse transcribed, so expressed TCRB transcripts were sequenced. The assay was immunoSEQ multiplex PCR, and TCRdb's table has in-frame clones only and misses some. This table has fewer than 550,000 clones, roughly 11% appearing once. Input material: naive CD4+ T cells from blood. All receptors derive from a woman aged 18-29 years in good health.

The gene calls are TRBV30 and TRBJ2-3; 7 bases are shared with TRBD1. The V and J ends lost 2 bases and 0 bases, in that order; junction bases with no gene match: 5. The V gene's germline CDR1 is GTSNPN and CDR2 SVGIG (reference sequence). The CDR3 loop spans 15 amino acids. The CDR3 DNA follows: TGTGCCTGGAGTAAGGACAGGATGAGCACAGATACGCAGTATTTT. The encoded protein is CAWSKDRMSTDTQYF.

This clone was picked up a small number of times. CDR3 protein: CASRAGTSNQPQHF. CDR3 bases: TGTGCCAGCAGAGCAGGGACCAGCAATCAGCCCCAGCATTTT. This rearrangement joins TRBV28 to TRBJ1-5; D is perhaps TRBD1 (5 bases). Trimming pared 6 bases from V and 1 base from J, leaving 10 bases between. The CDR3 consists of 14 residues. In germline, CDR1 is MDHEN, CDR2 SYDVKM. The full variable domain, with the rest looked up from reference TRBV28 and TRBJ1-5, is DVKVTQSSRYLVKRTGEKVFLECVQDMDHENMFWYRQDPGLGLRLIYFSYDVKMKEKGDIPEGYSVSREKKERFSLILESASTNQTSMYLCASRAGTSNQPQHFGDGTRLSIL.

Concerning this clone: Other nucleotide sequences from this sample produce the same CDR3. V is TRBV29-1 and J is TRBJ1-1; TRBD1 matches 10 bases. Per germline, CDR1 SQVTM and CDR2 ANQGSEA. This CDR3 has 12 amino acids. The J segment lost 2 bases and the V segment lost 7 bases, leaving 1 base of the junction unmatched. The CDR3 DNA reads TGCAGCGGGGACAGGGGAAACACTGAAGCTTTCTTT. This gives the protein CSGDRGNTEAFF.

CDR3 region: CASSSLLGLTDTQYF. Written as DNA, the CDR3 is TGCGCCAGCAGCTCACTCCTCGGGCTCACAGATACGCAGTATTTT. The rearrangement joins TRBV5-1 to TRBJ2-3; D not certain. CDR3 length equals 15 residues. Looked up from germline, CDR1 is SGHRS and CDR2 is YFSETQ. Trimming removed 3 bases at V and 2 bases at J, with 13 bases between.

This clone was picked up a small number of times. The V and J genes are TRBV30 and TRBJ2-7; maybe TRBD2 (5 bases). V was clipped by 2 bases and J by 4 bases, with 15 bases between them. The CDR3 is 14 residues long. Germline V gives CDR1 GTSNPN, CDR2 SVGIG (reference sequence). CDR3 DNA: TGTGCCTGGAGTCCCCCGGGATTCAGATACGAGCAGTACTTC. The encoded protein is CAWSPPGFRYEQYF.

The chain couples TRBV29-1 to TRBJ2-4, with D tentatively TRBD2 (6 bases). Germline CDR1 and CDR2: SQVTM and ANQGSEA. The CDR3 spans 15 residues. V lost 4 bases and J 0 bases, leaving 13 bases between the germline ends. The CDR3 nucleotides are TGCAGCGTTGTCCGGGGGTCCATAGCCAAAAACATTCAGTACTTC. Its protein is CSVVRGSIAKNIQYF.

V is TRBV30 and J is TRBJ1-5; 7 bases agree with TRBD1. Per germline, CDR1 GTSNPN and CDR2 SVGIG (reference sequence). J was trimmed by 5 bases and V by 4 bases; bases with no gene match: 11. The CDR3 sequence is 15 residues long. In DNA form, the CDR3 reads TGTGCCTGGACCTCCCCCGGGACAGTCGATCAGCCCCAGCATTTT. Translated: CAWTSPGTVDQPQHF.